The 3 T cell receptor beta chains presented below share a single source sample, sequenced in a study of early T cells in non-severe SARS-CoV-2 infection. Using its own MiXCR run on the 5' RACE reads, TCRdb lists one record per CDR3 protein. This sample has 80,000 or so distinct CDR3 sequences; roughly an eighth occur once, and the top ten carry 3% to 3.5%. The source material was whole blood. The receptors derive from an adult who was a healthcare worker with PCR-confirmed SARS-CoV-2 infection or an uninfected control (not recorded which).

V usage is TRBV5-4 and J usage is TRBJ1-1; possibly TRBD1 for D (5 bases). CDR1 and CDR2 from the germline V gene are SGHNT and YYREEE (reference sequence). V lost 0 bases to trimming and J lost 4 bases, with 7 bases between them. This CDR3 is built from 13 residues. Written as DNA, the CDR3 is TGTGCCAGCAGCTTGGAGGGGTTCACTGAAGCTTTCTTT. Its protein product is CASSLEGFTEAFF.

The rearrangement links TRBV7-3 to TRBJ2-3, with D perhaps matching TRBD2 (6 bases). Germline CDR1 reads SGHTA; CDR2 reads FQGTGA. V was trimmed by 7 bases and J by 1 base, leaving 18 bases between them. The CDR3 sequence is 16 residues long. CDR3 sequence reads: CASNSPDERGTDTQYF. Written as DNA, the CDR3 is TGTGCCAGCAATTCCCCGGATGAGCGGGGCACAGATACGCAGTATTTT.

This clonotype was recorded many times. This chain connects TRBV6-1 to TRBJ2-4; the D is unclear. Germline values: CDR1 MNHNS, CDR2 SASEGT. The CDR3 sequence is 15 residues long. The V end was cut by 4 bases, the J end by 0 bases, with 10 bases between. CDR3 nucleotide sequence: TGTGCCAGCAGTGTGGGTCTTCTAGCCAAAAACATTCAGTACTTC. It is translated as CASSVGLLAKNIQYF.